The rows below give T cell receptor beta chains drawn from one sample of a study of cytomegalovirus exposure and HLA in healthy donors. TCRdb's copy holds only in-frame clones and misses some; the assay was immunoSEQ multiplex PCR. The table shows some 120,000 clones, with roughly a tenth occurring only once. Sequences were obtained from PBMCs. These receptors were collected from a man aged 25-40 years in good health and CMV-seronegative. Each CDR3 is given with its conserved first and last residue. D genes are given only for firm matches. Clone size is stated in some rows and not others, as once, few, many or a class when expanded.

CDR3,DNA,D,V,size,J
CASSGETGAGNQPQHF,TGTGCCAGCAGCGGGGAAACAGGGGCAGGGAATCAGCCCCAGCATTTT,TRBD1,TRBV7-9,-,TRBJ1-5
CASSRYRQENTEAFF,TGTGCCAGCAGCCGGTACCGACAGGAGAACACTGAAGCTTTCTTT,-,TRBV7-2,-,TRBJ1-1
CASRDSGLYEQYF,TGTGCCAGCAGGGATAGCGGTCTCTACGAGCAGTACTTC,-,TRBV6-1,few,TRBJ2-7
CASSSRASMDEQFF,TGCGCCAGCAGCTCTAGGGCTAGCATGGATGAGCAGTTCTTC,-,TRBV5-1,few,TRBJ2-1
CASSSRRWELFF,TGTGCCAGCAGTTCCAGGAGGTGGGAGCTGTTTTTT,-,TRBV28,few,TRBJ2-2
CASSYSSREDTQYF,TGTGCCAGCAGTTACTCCTCCCGGGAAGATACGCAGTATTTT,-,TRBV6-5,-,TRBJ2-3
CASSVLSGRANEQFF,TGTGCCAGCAGTGTATTAAGCGGGAGGGCCAATGAGCAGTTCTTC,TRBD2,TRBV25-1,few,TRBJ2-1
CASSPPGGLFF,TGTGCCAGCAGCCCCCCCGGGGGGCTGTTTTTT,-,TRBV11-2,-,TRBJ2-2
CASSSNRGETQYF,TGTGCCAGCAGCTCGAACAGGGGTGAGACCCAGTACTTC,TRBD1,TRBV7-8,few,TRBJ2-5
CAWSAGQGDYEQYF,TGTGCCTGGAGTGCCGGACAGGGGGACTACGAGCAGTACTTC,TRBD1,TRBV30,few,TRBJ2-7
CASSLTRTAPYHEQYF,TGTGCCAGCAGCCTAACTCGGACAGCGCCCTACCACGAGCAGTACTTC,-,TRBV28,-,TRBJ2-7
CASSGAGTGGTSTNEKLFF,TGTGCCAGCAGCGGAGCCGGGACAGGGGGGACCTCAACTAATGAAAAACTGTTTTTT,TRBD1,TRBV7-9,-,TRBJ1-4
CASSFGTSGNTDTQYF,TGTGCCAGCAGCTTTGGGACTAGCGGGAACACAGATACGCAGTATTTT,TRBD2,TRBV7-3,few,TRBJ2-3
CASSLRGSVYNEQFF,TGTGCCAGCAGCTTGCGGGGGTCCGTATACAATGAGCAGTTCTTC,TRBD2,TRBV11-3,few,TRBJ2-1
CASSQGSSRGEKLFF,TGTGCCAGCAGCCAAGGGTCAAGTAGAGGTGAAAAACTGTTTTTT,-,TRBV14,few,TRBJ1-4
CASSLQGRETQYF,TGTGCCAGCAGCTTACAGGGGCGAGAGACCCAGTACTTC,TRBD1,TRBV14,-,TRBJ2-5
CASSRWATAGANEAFF,TGTGCCAGCAGCCGGTGGGCTACTGCAGGGGCTAATGAAGCTTTCTTT,-,TRBV11-2,-,TRBJ1-1
CASSLVAGSGNEQFF,TGCGCCAGCAGCTTGGTCGCGGGAAGCGGGAATGAGCAGTTCTTC,-,TRBV5-1,few,TRBJ2-1
CASSRGRGRETQYF,TGTGCCAGTAGCCGTGGCAGGGGGCGGGAGACCCAGTACTTC,TRBD1,TRBV19,-,TRBJ2-5
CASSQGYNEQFF,TGTGCCAGTAGTCAGGGATACAATGAGCAGTTCTTC,-,TRBV19,few,TRBJ2-1
CASSPKNMNTEAFF,TGCGCCAGCAGCCCGAAAAACATGAACACTGAAGCTTTCTTT,-,TRBV5-1,few,TRBJ1-1
CASSHGLAGVHEQYF,TGTGCCAGCAGTCACGGACTAGCGGGAGTCCACGAGCAGTACTTC,TRBD2,TRBV6-5,-,TRBJ2-7
CASSIVDRTGLWGGRTYEQYF,TGTGCCAGTAGTATAGTGGACCGGACAGGGCTTTGGGGCGGGAGAACCTACGAGCAGTACTTC,-,TRBV19,few,TRBJ2-7
CASSPGGVMNTEAFF,TGTGCCAGCAGTCCGGGGGGGGTGATGAACACTGAAGCTTTCTTT,-,TRBV28,-,TRBJ1-1
CASSHGRTGVLGANVLTF,TGTGCCAGTAGCCATGGTCGGACAGGGGTTCTTGGGGCCAACGTCCTGACTTTC,TRBD1,TRBV19,-,TRBJ2-6
CASSLWGLANTGELFF,TGTGCCAGCAGCTTATGGGGACTAGCTAACACCGGGGAGCTGTTTTTT,TRBD2,TRBV5-4,few,TRBJ2-2
CASSQLAGGRYNEQFF,TGCGCCAGCAGCCAGTTAGCGGGAGGTCGATACAATGAGCAGTTCTTC,TRBD2,TRBV4-1,few,TRBJ2-1
CASSLEAGGRGYTF,TGTGCCAGCAGTTTAGAGGCAGGGGGCAGGGGCTACACCTTC,TRBD1,TRBV27,few,TRBJ1-2
CASSLFRAVEQYF,TGTGCCAGCAGCTTGTTCAGGGCTGTCGAGCAGTACTTC,-,TRBV5-6,few,TRBJ2-7
CASSLDIGGNIQYF,TGCGCCAGCAGCTTGGATATAGGGGGAAACATTCAGTACTTC,-,TRBV5-1,-,TRBJ2-4
CASSLVREVFF,TGTGCCAGTAGCCTTGTCCGTGAGGTGTTTTTT,-,TRBV19,few,TRBJ1-4
CASSFPSGGLEVYTYNEQFF,TGTGCCAGCAGTTTTCCCTCGGGAGGGCTAGAGGTTTACACCTACAATGAGCAGTTCTTC,TRBD2,TRBV28,few,TRBJ2-1
CASSSGTSTTGANVLTF,TGCGCCAGCAGCTCTGGGACTTCCACCACTGGGGCCAACGTCCTGACTTTC,-,TRBV5-1,few,TRBJ2-6
CASGLAGGTDTQYF,TGTGCCAGCGGATTAGCGGGAGGCACAGATACGCAGTATTTT,TRBD2,TRBV27,-,TRBJ2-3
CASRHLAGSYNEQFF,TGTGCCAGCAGGCATCTAGCGGGATCCTACAATGAGCAGTTCTTC,TRBD2,TRBV6-6,-,TRBJ2-1
CASSLRQGSYEQYF,TGTGCCAGCAGCCTCAGACAGGGGTCCTACGAGCAGTACTTC,TRBD1,TRBV5-6,-,TRBJ2-7
CASSFRQGPNQPQHF,TGTGCCAGCAGCTTCCGACAGGGCCCCAATCAGCCCCAGCATTTT,TRBD1,TRBV7-8,few,TRBJ1-5
CASRTGTGGNQPQHF,TGTGCCAGCAGAACCGGGACAGGGGGCAATCAGCCCCAGCATTTT,TRBD1,TRBV7-2,-,TRBJ1-5
CSGTGVQETQYF,TGCAGCGGGACAGGGGTCCAAGAGACCCAGTACTTC,TRBD1,TRBV29-1,-,TRBJ2-5
CASTSRQTEQYF,TGTGCCAGCACCAGTAGACAGACCGAGCAGTACTTC,-,TRBV28,few,TRBJ2-7
CAWSGQSVEAFF,TGTGCCTGGAGTGGACAGAGTGTGGAAGCTTTCTTT,-,TRBV30,-,TRBJ1-1
CASSLKRRVAEPQHF,TGTGCCAGCAGCTTGAAACGCAGGGTAGCGGAACCCCAGCATTTT,-,TRBV5-5,-,TRBJ1-5
CASSLRTSGRTSTDTQYF,TGTGCCAGCAGTCTCAGGACTAGCGGGAGGACTAGCACAGATACGCAGTATTTT,TRBD2,TRBV27,-,TRBJ2-3
CASSEKGASSYNEQFF,TGTGCCAGCAGCGAAAAGGGGGCGAGCTCCTACAATGAGCAGTTCTTC,TRBD1,TRBV6-4,few,TRBJ2-1
CASSIQGPHTDTQYF,TGCGCCAGCAGCATACAGGGCCCCCACACAGATACGCAGTATTTT,-,TRBV5-1,-,TRBJ2-3
CASSLGTVDYEQYF,TGTGCCAGCAGCTTAGGGACAGTCGACTACGAGCAGTACTTC,-,TRBV7-2,-,TRBJ2-7